The 27 T cell receptor beta chains presented below share a single source sample, sequenced in a study of regulatory T cells in long-lasting Graves disease. Arm-PCR of CDR3 regions and iRepertoire HTBI primers were used to build TCR beta libraries. TCRdb independently ran MiXCR on the multiplex PCR reads; one entry per CDR3 protein. The sample consists of 410,000 or so distinct CDR3 sequences, approximately 15% of them appearing once. Specified time point: newly diagnosed GD, antithyroid drugs for less than 3 months. The TCR library was prepared using RNA isolated from PBMCs. The sample also formed part of further work on T cells in Graves' hyperthyroidism and ophthalmopathy.

This sample comprised peripheral blood mononuclear cells (PBMCs), obtained at new diagnosis, from a patient treated with antithyroid drugs. The receptors derive from a woman aged 25 to 39 with Graves disease.

The table lists this clonotype with many counts. This rearrangement joins TRBV12-3 or TRBV12-4 to TRBJ1-1; possible D gene TRBD1, 6 bases. The ends were cut back, 4 bases at V and 10 bases at J, with 22 bases in the middle. The CDR3 is made up of 15 amino acids. CDR3 sequence (DNA): TGTGCCAGCAGTTACGTCCCCGGGACATTCGGCGGAGCTTTCTTT. Its translation is CASSYVPGTFGGAFF.

This clonotype was detected many times. The rearrangement links TRBV10-3 to TRBJ1-5; D unresolved. CDR1 is ENHRY and CDR2 is SYGVKD in the germline V gene. The CDR3 consists of 14 residues. V was pared by 5 bases and J by 4 bases, with 12 bases between. CDR3 residues: CAISSSEANQPQHF. As DNA, the CDR3 is TGTGCCATCAGTAGTTCAGAAGCGAATCAGCCCCAGCATTTT.

The J gene is TRBJ2-1, the V gene TRBV6-5; TRBD2 matches at 9 bases. CDR1 is MNHEY and CDR2 is SVGAGI in the germline V gene. There are 18 residues in the CDR3. Trimming cost V 4 bases and J 6 bases; bases outside gene matches: 16. CDR3 DNA sequence: TGTGCCAGCAGTTTATTGTTGATGATTAGCGGGAGTCCCAATGAGCAGTTCTTC. Translated: CASSLLLMISGSPNEQFF.

In its sample, this clonotype was seen many times. The chain carries TRBV11-2 and TRBJ2-7; 7 nucleotides agree with TRBD2. The junction had 6 bases not matched to a gene; V was cut back by 1 base and J by 6 bases. The germline CDR1 and CDR2 sequences are SGHAT and FQNNGV. The CDR3 is 14 amino acids. Here the CDR3 reads CASSLGSGTTEQYF. CDR3 coding DNA: TGTGCCAGCAGCTTAGGGTCCGGGACTACCGAGCAGTACTTC.

This clonotype was detected once. V usage is TRBV7-3 and J usage is TRBJ2-1; D might be TRBD2 (6 bases). This CDR3 spans 14 amino acids. Germline V gives CDR1 SGHTA, CDR2 FQGTGA. V was pared by 4 bases and J by 4 bases, with 11 bases between. CDR3 DNA sequence: TGTGCCAGCAGCTCTAGCGAGGAATACAATGAGCAGTTCTTC. Its translation is CASSSSEEYNEQFF. The full variable domain, rest sourced from reference TRBV7-3 and TRBJ2-1, is GAGVSQTPSNKVTEKGKYVELRCDPISGHTALYWYRQSLGQGPEFLIYFQGTGAADDSGLPNDRFFAVRPEGSVSTLKIQRTERGDSAVYLCASSSSEEYNEQFFGPGTRLTVL.

The chain couples TRBV5-1 to TRBJ2-7; a possible D gene is TRBD2 (6 bases). V lost 6 bases and J 7 bases, leaving 17 bases between the germline ends. The CDR3 consists of 13 residues. Germline assignment: CDR1 SGHRS and CDR2 YFSETQ. The DNA of the CDR3 is TGCGCCAGCAATACGGGAGAGTTGGGGGAGCAGTACTTC. Residues: CASNTGELGEQYF.

This clonotype has ten or more counts. The chain combines TRBV2 with TRBJ1-1; D is undetermined. V dropped 4 bases and J dropped 0 bases, with 6 bases sitting between them. The V gene's germline CDR1 is SNHLY and CDR2 FYNNEI. The CDR3 runs 13 residues. Written as DNA, the CDR3 is TGTGCCAGCAGTGGAGCCATGAACACTGAAGCTTTCTTT. Translation: CASSGAMNTEAFF.

In its sample, this clonotype was seen a few times. The V call is TRBV12-3 or TRBV12-4, the J call TRBJ1-1, with TRBD1 as a possible D gene (6 bases). This CDR3 spans 15 amino acids. V lost 6 bases and J lost 4, with 18 bases in between. In DNA, the CDR3 is TGTGCCAGCAGCGACCCCACAGGGTTTGGCACTGAAGCTTTCTTT. Residues: CASSDPTGFGTEAFF.

This clonotype was detected ten times or more. J is TRBJ2-1 and V is TRBV7-3; tentative D call: TRBD2 (5 bases). The germline V gene encodes CDR1 SGHTA and CDR2 FQGTGA. Trimming pared 1 base from V and 9 bases from J, leaving 10 bases between. The CDR3 consists of 13 residues. The CDR3 coding sequence is TGTGCCAGCAGCTTAAGTCCGCTAGCTGAGCAGTTCTTC. It specifies CASSLSPLAEQFF.

This clonotype is labeled medium-sized. The chain links TRBV6-1 to TRBJ2-7; TRBD2 agrees at 11 bases. Germline V gene lookup returns CDR1 MNHNS and CDR2 SASEGT. Losses at the gene ends were 5 bases for V and 5 bases for J; bases not matched to a gene: 5. The CDR3 extends over 14 amino acids. This CDR3 reads CASSLAGGSDEQYF. CDR3 sequence (DNA): TGTGCCAGCAGTCTAGCGGGGGGTAGCGACGAGCAGTACTTC.

V usage is TRBV4-1 and J usage is TRBJ1-6; weak D call: TRBD1 (6 bases). CDR1 MGHRA and CDR2 YSYEKL come from the germline V gene. V lost 1 base to trimming and J lost 8 bases, with 12 bases between them. This CDR3 spans 15 amino acids. This CDR3 reads CASSQVLGGDSPLHF. CDR3 DNA sequence: TGCGCCAGCAGCCAAGTCCTAGGGGGGGATTCACCCCTCCACTTT.

V is TRBV7-9 and J is TRBJ1-1, with D possibly matching TRBD1 (6 bases). Germline values: CDR1 SEHNR, CDR2 FQNEAQ (reference sequence). V lost 4 bases to trimming and J lost 2 bases, with 11 bases between them. This CDR3 spans 14 amino acids. The DNA for the CDR3 is TGTGCCAGCAGCTGGGGGGGGGCCAACACTGAAGCTTTCTTT. It yields the protein CASSWGGANTEAFF.

This clonotype was detected many times. The chain joins TRBV7-8 to TRBJ1-1; D remains ambiguous. Deletions cut 5 bases from V and 11 bases from J, with 21 bases between. CDR1 is SGHVS, CDR2 FQNEAQ, per germline. The CDR3 totals 14 residues. The CDR3 here is CASSPPPPPREAFF. CDR3 in DNA: TGTGCCAGCAGCCCACCGCCGCCGCCAAGAGAGGCTTTCTTT.

The chain employs TRBV5-1 and TRBJ2-5, with D unresolved. Trimming removed 0 bases at V and 5 bases at J, with 11 bases between. The CDR3 is made up of 14 amino acids. Germline V gives CDR1 SGHRS, CDR2 YFSETQ. The CDR3 loop reads CASSLEATRETQYF. The CDR3 DNA follows: TGCGCCAGCAGCTTGGAGGCCACCCGGGAGACCCAGTACTTC.

This clonotype was recorded many times. V gene TRBV20-1 combines with J gene TRBJ2-7, with no clear D. Per the germline V gene, CDR1 is DFQATT and CDR2 is SNEGSKA (reference sequence). Between the trimmed V and J ends, which lost 3 bases and 0 bases, there was a span of 9 bases. This CDR3 comprises 13 residues. The CDR3 DNA reads TGCAGTGCTAGGCAAAGTTTCTCCTACGAGCAGTACTTC. Its translation: CSARQSFSYEQYF.

This clonotype has just a few counts. The CDR3 protein is CSARDRGAGAETQYF. The DNA of the CDR3 is TGCAGTGCTAGAGACCGAGGGGCGGGAGCAGAGACCCAGTACTTC. The chain has TRBV20-1 and TRBJ2-5; TRBD2 aligns across 7 bases. The ends lost 0 bases at V and 4 bases at J; junction bases unmatched: 8. The length of the CDR3 is 15 residues. Germline CDR1 reads DFQATT; CDR2 reads SNEGSKA (reference sequence).

This clonotype was recorded at least ten times. The rearrangement joins TRBV13 to TRBJ2-3, with a possible D match to TRBD2 (6 bases). The CDR3 loop spans 15 amino acids. In germline, CDR1 is PRHDT, CDR2 FYEKMQ (reference sequence). V was pared by 5 bases and J by 2 bases, with 14 bases between. This chain's CDR3 is CASSAGPLHTDTQYF. CDR3 bases: TGTGCCAGCAGCGCGGGACCCCTCCACACAGATACGCAGTATTTT.

The table lists this clonotype with a count of one. The chain uses TRBV28 and TRBJ1-2; a weak D match, TRBD1 (5 bases). This CDR3 spans 13 amino acids. Trimming took 6 bases from V and 7 from J, leaving 15 bases between them. Germline V gene data show CDR1 as MDHEN and CDR2 as SYDVKM. The CDR3, as DNA: TGTGCCAGCAGCTTCGGGGGATGGAGTGGCTACACCTTC. Amino acids: CASSFGGWSGYTF.

This clonotype was seen repeatedly, ten times or more. The genes are TRBV29-1 and TRBJ2-3, with 8 bases matching TRBD2. Trimming cost V 4 bases and J 2 bases; bases outside gene matches: 2. Germline loops: CDR1 SQVTM, CDR2 ANQGSEA. The length of the CDR3 is 13 residues. The CDR3 sequence is CSVVLADTDTQYF. The CDR3 DNA is TGCAGCGTTGTACTAGCGGACACAGATACGCAGTATTTT.

This clonotype was picked up a small number of times. The chain carries TRBV20-1 and TRBJ2-5; 11 bases agree with TRBD2. The germline CDR1 and CDR2 sequences are DFQATT and SNEGSKA (reference sequence). Trimming removed 6 bases from V and 5 bases from J; junction bases left unmatched: 26. This CDR3 has 20 amino acids. The DNA of the CDR3 is TGCAGTGCCCTGAAGGAAGGGCCACTAGCGGGAGTAGGAGTCGAGGAGACCCAGTACTTC. This encodes CSALKEGPLAGVGVEETQYF.

This clonotype has only a few counts. The chain couples TRBV28 to TRBJ2-5, with D unresolved. V dropped 5 bases and J dropped 1 base, with 11 bases sitting between them. Germline V CDR1 and CDR2: MDHEN, SYDVKM. This CDR3 has 14 amino acids. Written as DNA, the CDR3 is TGTGCCAGCAGTACGCCTACTCTCCAAGAGACCCAGTACTTC. Protein sequence: CASSTPTLQETQYF.

At least ten counts were recorded for this clonotype. The J gene is TRBJ2-1, the V gene TRBV25-1; 9 bases fit TRBD2. CDR3 length equals 17 residues. After removal of 7 bases from V and 3 bases from J, the junction contained 13 bases not matched to a gene. CDR1 is MGHDK, CDR2 SYGVNS, per germline. For the CDR3, the DNA is TGTGCCAGCACCCCAGGGGCGGGAGGGTCTGACTACAATGAGCAGTTCTTC. Its protein is CASTPGAGGSDYNEQFF.

The V gene is TRBV18, the J gene TRBJ2-2; 10 bases agree with TRBD2. The V and J ends lost 4 bases and 0 bases, in that order; junction bases with no gene match: 11. Looked up from germline, CDR1 is KGHSH and CDR2 is LQKENI. The CDR3 runs to 19 residues. CDR3 coding DNA: TGTGCCAGCTCACACCTCCGGCCACTAGCGGGACCGAACACCGGGGAGCTGTTTTTT. Protein product: CASSHLRPLAGPNTGELFF.

This clonotype has ten or more counts. The chain links TRBV5-5 to TRBJ2-5; unclear D gene. Germline V gene sequence: CDR1 SGHKS, CDR2 YYEKEE (reference sequence). This CDR3 is built from 15 residues. V lost 0 bases to trimming and J lost 1 base, with 10 bases between them. CDR3 DNA sequence: TGTGCCAGCAGCTTGGCCCCGACGATCCAAGAGACCCAGTACTTC. Protein: CASSLAPTIQETQYF.

This clonotype was seen ten or more times. The CDR3 loop reads CASRDTWGPPRDTEAFF. DNA for the CDR3: TGTGCCAGCAGGGACACTTGGGGCCCCCCTAGGGACACTGAAGCTTTCTTT. The V call is TRBV12-3 or TRBV12-4, the J call TRBJ1-1; possibly TRBD1 for D (5 bases). The germline V and J ends were trimmed by 6 bases and 3 bases, with 23 bases remaining between them. CDR3 length: 17 residues.

Many counts were recorded for this clonotype. This chain joins TRBV6-5 and TRBJ2-7, with D unresolved. Germline loops: CDR1 MNHEY, CDR2 SVGAGI. This CDR3 contains 15 residues. V lost 0 bases, J lost 0 bases, and 9 bases lay in between. CDR3 DNA: TGTGCCAGCAGTTACTCGTCCCAGCCCTCCTACGAGCAGTACTTC. Amino acid sequence: CASSYSSQPSYEQYF.

This clonotype was seen ten or more times. The chain employs TRBV27 and TRBJ2-1, with D perhaps TRBD2 (5 bases). Deletions cut 3 bases from V and 7 bases from J, with 13 bases between. CDR3 length equals 14 residues. Germline values: CDR1 MNHEY, CDR2 SMNVEV (reference sequence). The CDR3 DNA sequence: TGTGCCAGCAGTTTGGTGGGAGTGGGGAATGAGCAGTTCTTC. This encodes CASSLVGVGNEQFF.